Each of the 2 T cell receptor beta chains below was sequenced from the same sample in a study of CD8 T cells in ankylosing spondylitis. TCRdb fed the 5' RACE reads into MiXCR, producing one record per CDR3 protein. The repertoire holds fewer than 350,000 distinct CDR3 sequences, with under 14% as singletons. Sequencing was done on a sample of blood, either unsorted or a sorted T cell fraction (not recorded which). The source of these receptors is a female donor with ankylosing spondylitis or in good health (not recorded which).

In its sample, this clonotype was seen many times. The rearrangement uses TRBV12-3 or TRBV12-4 and TRBJ2-2; D is tentatively TRBD1 or TRBD2 (5 bases each). The length of the CDR3 is 15 residues. V shed 3 bases and J shed 4 bases, with 12 bases lying between them. The CDR3 spells CASSLWGSGTGELFF. The CDR3 region has the DNA TGTGCCAGCAGTTTGTGGGGGTCGGGCACCGGGGAGCTGTTTTTT.

The sample holds one count of this clonotype. A much larger clone lies one base from this, so it may be a read error. V and J are TRBV12-3 or TRBV12-4 and TRBJ2-7, with unresolved D. The CDR3 spans 12 residues. This CDR3 reads CTSSFQDYEQYF. As DNA, the CDR3 is TGTACCAGCAGTTTCCAGGACTACGAGCAGTACTTC.